This T cell receptor (beta chain) originates from a study of blood T cell repertoires in COVID-19. Study at large: PBMCs, B-cell-depleted T cells, or T cells were the source of the cDNA or gDNA that made up the material.

Seattle researchers signed up patients amid active infection and tracked them longitudinally. A few counts support this clone. Germline values: CDR1 SQVTM, CDR2 ANQGSEA. This CDR3 contains 13 residues. V was pared by 4 bases and J by 2 bases, with 11 bases between. In the authors' workflow: Amplifying reference gene primers gave estimates of nucleated cell counts. Only in-frame clones appear in the TCRdb table, and some are missing; sequencing was by immunoSEQ multiplex PCR. Clonal size and the V and J genes are those of that table, whereas D and trimming came from the DNA. The table has fewer than 200,000 clones, 60% to 85% seen once.

The sample consisted of peripheral blood. The sequence was obtained from a woman in her fifties or sixties with COVID-19, enrolled during active disease. The chain couples TRBV29-1 to TRBJ1-1; D is uncertain. The CDR3 sequence is CSVVAQLNTEAFF. In DNA, the CDR3 is TGCAGCGTTGTAGCGCAGTTAAACACTGAAGCTTTCTTT.